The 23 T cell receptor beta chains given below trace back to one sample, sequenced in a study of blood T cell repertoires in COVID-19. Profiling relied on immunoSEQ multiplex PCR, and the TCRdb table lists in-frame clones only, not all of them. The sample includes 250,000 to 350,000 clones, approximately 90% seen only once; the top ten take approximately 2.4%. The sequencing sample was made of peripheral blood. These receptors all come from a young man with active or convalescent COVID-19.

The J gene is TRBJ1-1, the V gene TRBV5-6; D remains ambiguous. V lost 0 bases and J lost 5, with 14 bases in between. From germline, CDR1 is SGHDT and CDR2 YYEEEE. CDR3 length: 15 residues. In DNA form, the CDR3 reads TGTGCCAGCAGCTTGGATTTGGTAGATGGTACTGAAGCTTTCTTT. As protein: CASSLDLVDGTEAFF.

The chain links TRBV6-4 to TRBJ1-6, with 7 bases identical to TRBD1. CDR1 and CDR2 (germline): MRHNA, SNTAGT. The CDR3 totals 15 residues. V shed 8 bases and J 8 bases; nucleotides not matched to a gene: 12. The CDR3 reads CASSVEPGGYSPLHF. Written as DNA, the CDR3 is TGTGCCAGCTCAGTGGAGCCAGGGGGTTATTCACCCCTCCACTTT.

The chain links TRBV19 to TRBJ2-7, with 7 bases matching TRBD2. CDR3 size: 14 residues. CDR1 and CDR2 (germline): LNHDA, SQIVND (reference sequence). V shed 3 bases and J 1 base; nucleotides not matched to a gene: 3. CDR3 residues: CASSMRGGSYEQYF. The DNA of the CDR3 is TGTGCCAGTAGTATGAGGGGAGGGTCCTACGAGCAGTACTTC. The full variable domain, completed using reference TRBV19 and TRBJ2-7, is DGGITQSPKYLFRKEGQNVTLSCEQNLNHDAMYWYRQDPGQGLRLIYYSQIVNDFQKGDIAEGYSVSREKKESFPLTVTSAQKNPTAFYLCASSMRGGSYEQYFGPGTRLTVT.

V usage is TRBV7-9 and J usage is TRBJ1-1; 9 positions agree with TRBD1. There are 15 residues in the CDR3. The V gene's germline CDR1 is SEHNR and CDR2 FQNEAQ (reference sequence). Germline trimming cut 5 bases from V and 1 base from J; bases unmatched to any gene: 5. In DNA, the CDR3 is TGTGCCAGCAGCCCGCCGGGACAGGGGAACACTGAAGCTTTCTTT. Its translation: CASSPPGQGNTEAFF.

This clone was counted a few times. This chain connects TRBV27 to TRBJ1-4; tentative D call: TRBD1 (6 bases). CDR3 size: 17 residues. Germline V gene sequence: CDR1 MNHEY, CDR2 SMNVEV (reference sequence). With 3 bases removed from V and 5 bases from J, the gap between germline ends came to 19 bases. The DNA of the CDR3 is TGTGCCAGCAGTTTCTCAACAGGGTTTGGTCTGAATGAAAAACTGTTTTTT. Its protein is CASSFSTGFGLNEKLFF.

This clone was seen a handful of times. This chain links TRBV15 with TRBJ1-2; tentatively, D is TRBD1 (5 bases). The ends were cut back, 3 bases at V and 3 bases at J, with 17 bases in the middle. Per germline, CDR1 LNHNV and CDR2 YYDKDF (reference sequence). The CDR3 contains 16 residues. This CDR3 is CATSRLPGEGDYGYTF. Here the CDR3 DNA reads TGTGCCACCAGCAGGCTCCCGGGGGAGGGAGACTATGGCTACACCTTC.

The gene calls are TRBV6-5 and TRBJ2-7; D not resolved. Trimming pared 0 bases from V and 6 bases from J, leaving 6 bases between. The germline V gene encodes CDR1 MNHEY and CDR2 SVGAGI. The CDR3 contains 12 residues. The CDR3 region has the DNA TGTGCCAGCAGTTACTCGTACGGCGAGCAGTACTTC. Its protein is CASSYSYGEQYF.

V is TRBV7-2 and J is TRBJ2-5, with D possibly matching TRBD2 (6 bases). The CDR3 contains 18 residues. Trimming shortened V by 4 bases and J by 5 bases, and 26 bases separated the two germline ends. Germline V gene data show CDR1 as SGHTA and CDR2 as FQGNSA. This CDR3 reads CASSSPGSGAGWGETQYF. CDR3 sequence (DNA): TGTGCCAGCAGCTCCCCGGGTTCAGGCGCGGGGTGGGGGGAGACCCAGTACTTC. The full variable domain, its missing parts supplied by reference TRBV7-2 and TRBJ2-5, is GAGVSQSPSNKVTEKGKDVELRCDPISGHTALYWYRQSLGQGLEFLIYFQGNSAPDKSGLPSDRFSAERTGGSVSTLTIQRTQQEDSAVYLCASSSPGSGAGWGETQYFGPGTRLLVL.

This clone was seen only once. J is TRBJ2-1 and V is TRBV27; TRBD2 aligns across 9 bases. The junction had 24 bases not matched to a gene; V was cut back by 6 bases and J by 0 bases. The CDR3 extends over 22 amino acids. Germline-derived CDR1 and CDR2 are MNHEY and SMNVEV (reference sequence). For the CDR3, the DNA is TGTGCCAGCAGCCCAAACAAGCTATACGGTTCTAGCGGGACTAGCTCCTACAATGAGCAGTTCTTC. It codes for CASSPNKLYGSSGTSSYNEQFF.

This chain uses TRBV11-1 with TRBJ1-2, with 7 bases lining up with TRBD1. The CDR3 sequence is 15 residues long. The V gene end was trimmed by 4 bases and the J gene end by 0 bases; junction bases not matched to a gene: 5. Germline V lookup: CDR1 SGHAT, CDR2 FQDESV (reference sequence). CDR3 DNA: TGTGCCAGCAGCTCGGACAGGACGGCTAACTATGGCTACACCTTC. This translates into CASSSDRTANYGYTF.

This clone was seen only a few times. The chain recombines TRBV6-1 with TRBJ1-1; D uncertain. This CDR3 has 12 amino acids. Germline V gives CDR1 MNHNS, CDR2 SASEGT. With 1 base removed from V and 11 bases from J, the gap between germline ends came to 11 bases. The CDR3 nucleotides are TGTGCCAGCAGTGAAGTTAATTACGGGGCTTTCTTT. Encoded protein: CASSEVNYGAFF.

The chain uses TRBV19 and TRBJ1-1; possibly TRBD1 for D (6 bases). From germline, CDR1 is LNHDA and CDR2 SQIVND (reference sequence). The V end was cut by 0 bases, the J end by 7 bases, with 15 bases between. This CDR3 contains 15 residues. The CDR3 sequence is CASSIDMGTRFEAFF. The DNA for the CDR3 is TGTGCCAGTAGTATAGATATGGGGACAAGATTTGAAGCTTTCTTT.

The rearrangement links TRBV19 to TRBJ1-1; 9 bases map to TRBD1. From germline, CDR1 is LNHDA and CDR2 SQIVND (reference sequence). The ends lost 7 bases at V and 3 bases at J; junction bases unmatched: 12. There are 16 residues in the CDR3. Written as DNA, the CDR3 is TGTGCCAGTAAGGGACAGGGCTTCGTCATGGACACTGAAGCTTTCTTT. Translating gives CASKGQGFVMDTEAFF.

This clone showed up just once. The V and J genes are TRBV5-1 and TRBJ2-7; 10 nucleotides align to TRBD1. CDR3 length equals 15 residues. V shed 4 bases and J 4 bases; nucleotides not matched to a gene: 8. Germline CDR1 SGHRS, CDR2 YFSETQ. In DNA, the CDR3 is TGCGCCAGCAGCCCGCGACAGGGGGCATTTTACGAGCAGTACTTC. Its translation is CASSPRQGAFYEQYF.

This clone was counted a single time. The CDR3 nucleotides read TGTGCCAGCAGCTCTGGGGGGAGGAGTTCCTATGGCTACACCTTC. Translation gives CASSSGGRSSYGYTF. The V and J genes are TRBV5-4 and TRBJ1-2; weak D call: TRBD1 (5 bases). This CDR3 contains 15 residues. Trimming stripped 3 bases from V and 4 bases from J, with 16 bases between. CDR1 and CDR2 (germline): SGHNT, YYREEE (reference sequence).

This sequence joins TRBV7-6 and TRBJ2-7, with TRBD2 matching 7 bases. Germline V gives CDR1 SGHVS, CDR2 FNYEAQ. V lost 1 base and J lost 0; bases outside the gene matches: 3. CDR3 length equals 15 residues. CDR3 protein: CASSLGPGGSYEQYF. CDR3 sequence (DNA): TGTGCCAGCAGCTTAGGCCCGGGAGGCTCCTACGAGCAGTACTTC.

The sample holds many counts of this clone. CDR3 loop: CASSPGRTGAAYGYTF. DNA of the CDR3: TGTGCCAGCTCACCCGGCCGGACAGGGGCGGCCTATGGCTACACCTTC. The chain is built from TRBV18 and TRBJ1-2; 9 nucleotides agree with TRBD1. The CDR3 length is 16 residues. CDR1 is KGHSH and CDR2 is LQKENI in the germline V gene. The V gene end was trimmed by 3 bases and the J gene end by 4 bases; junction bases not matched to a gene: 9.

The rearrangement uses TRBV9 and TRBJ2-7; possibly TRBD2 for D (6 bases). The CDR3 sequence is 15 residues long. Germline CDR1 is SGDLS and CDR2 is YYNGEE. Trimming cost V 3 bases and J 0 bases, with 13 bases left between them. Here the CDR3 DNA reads TGTGCCAGCAGCGCAGAAGGAGGGTACTCCTACGAGCAGTACTTC. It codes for CASSAEGGYSYEQYF.

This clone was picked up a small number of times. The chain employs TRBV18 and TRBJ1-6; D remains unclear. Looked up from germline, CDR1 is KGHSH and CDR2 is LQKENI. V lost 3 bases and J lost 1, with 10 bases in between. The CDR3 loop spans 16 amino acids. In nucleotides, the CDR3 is TGTGCCAGCTCACCCGGAGGTGCTTCCTATAATTCACCCCTCCACTTT. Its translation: CASSPGGASYNSPLHF.

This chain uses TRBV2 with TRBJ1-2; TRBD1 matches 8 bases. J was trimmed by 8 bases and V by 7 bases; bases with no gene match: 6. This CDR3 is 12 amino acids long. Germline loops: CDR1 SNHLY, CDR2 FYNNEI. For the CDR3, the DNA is TGTGCCAGCATCCAGGGGGCTATAGGCTACACCTTC. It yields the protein CASIQGAIGYTF.

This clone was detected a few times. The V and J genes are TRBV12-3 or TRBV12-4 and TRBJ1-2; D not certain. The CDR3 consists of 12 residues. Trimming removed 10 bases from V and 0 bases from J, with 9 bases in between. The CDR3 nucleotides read TGTGCCACCGAGAGGGCTAACTATGGCTACACCTTC. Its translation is CATERANYGYTF.

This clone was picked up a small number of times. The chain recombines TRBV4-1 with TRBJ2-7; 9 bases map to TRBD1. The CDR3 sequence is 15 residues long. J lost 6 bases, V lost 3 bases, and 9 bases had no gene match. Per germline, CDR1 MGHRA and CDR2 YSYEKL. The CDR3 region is CASSHPGTGQAEQYF. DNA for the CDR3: TGCGCCAGCAGCCACCCCGGGACAGGGCAGGCCGAGCAGTACTTC.

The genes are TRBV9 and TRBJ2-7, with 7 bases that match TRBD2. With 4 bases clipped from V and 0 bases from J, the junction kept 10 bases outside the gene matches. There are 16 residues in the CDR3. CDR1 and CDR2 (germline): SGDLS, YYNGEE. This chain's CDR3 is CASSKEPGGSSYEQYF. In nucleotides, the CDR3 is TGTGCCAGCAGCAAAGAGCCCGGGGGGAGCTCCTACGAGCAGTACTTC.